The 26 T cell receptor beta chains reported below all come from one sample, sequenced in a study of early T cells in non-severe SARS-CoV-2 infection (dated by TCRdb to the early 2020s). Libraries were constructed by 5' RACE. TCRdb shows the sequencer as NextSeq 500. The public reads were run again by TCRdb, first through fastp at Q25 and then through MiXCR, and only productive beta chains were kept. Each CDR3 protein gets just one entry, which takes the most common genes and DNA from the rows behind it. Present in this sample are 60,000 to 65,000 distinct CDR3 sequences, approximately 9% of which were seen just once. The top ten constitute about 1.3% of the sample. Sequenced sample: whole blood. The receptors were gathered from an adult who was a healthcare worker with PCR-confirmed SARS-CoV-2 infection or an uninfected control (not recorded which).

The V call is TRBV7-2, the J call TRBJ2-3; D remains ambiguous. The CDR3 spans 12 residues. The V gene lost 5 bases and the J gene lost 4 bases, with 7 bases spanning the gap. Germline CDR1 is SGHTA and CDR2 is FQGNSA. The CDR3 nucleotides are TGTGCCAGCAGCCCCCGGTCAGATACGCAGTATTTT. This translates into CASSPRSDTQYF.

In this sample, this clonotype turned up a few times. J is TRBJ2-5 and V is TRBV6-5; weak D call: TRBD2 (6 bases). CDR3 length equals 13 residues. Trimming removed 7 bases at V and 7 bases at J, with 16 bases between. The V gene's germline CDR1 is MNHEY and CDR2 SVGAGI. CDR3 nucleotide sequence: TGTGCCAGCAACGACGGGGCCGGGGGGACCCAGTACTTC. It codes for CASNDGAGGTQYF.

This clonotype occurred a few times. The chain employs TRBV7-2 and TRBJ2-3, with a tentative D call TRBD2 (6 bases). This CDR3 comprises 18 residues. Per germline, CDR1 SGHTA and CDR2 FQGNSA. The V and J ends lost 1 base and 1 base respectively, with 18 bases between them. As DNA, the CDR3 is TGTGCCAGCAGCTTAGTCTTTGGCGGGGACCCTGGCACAGATACGCAGTATTTT. It yields the protein CASSLVFGGDPGTDTQYF.

This clonotype is termed medium-sized. The chain has TRBV12-3 or TRBV12-4 and TRBJ1-2, with a weak D call TRBD1 (5 bases). This CDR3 is built from 13 residues. Trimming stripped 1 base from V and 12 bases from J, with 15 bases between. The CDR3 loop reads CASSLDRISFHTF. The CDR3 region has the DNA TGTGCCAGCAGTTTAGACAGGATATCGTTTCACACCTTC.

This rearrangement joins TRBV7-9 to TRBJ2-2; TRBD1 agrees at 9 bases. The CDR3 is 16 residues long. Germline V gene lookup returns CDR1 SEHNR and CDR2 FQNEAQ (reference sequence). Trimming took 5 bases from V and 4 from J; bases not matched to a gene: 8. CDR3 nucleotides: TGTGCCAGCAGCAAACGACAGGGGGACGGCACCGGGGAGCTGTTTTTT. Translated, it gives CASSKRQGDGTGELFF.

This clonotype was recorded many times. The chain is built from TRBV11-2 and TRBJ1-1, with D hard to call. Germline CDR1 reads SGHAT; CDR2 reads FQNNGV. V shed 5 bases and J shed 4 bases, with 14 bases lying between them. The CDR3 has 14 residues. In DNA, the CDR3 is TGTGCCAGCAGCCTCGTAGCGCGGGGCACTGAAGCTTTCTTT. Translated: CASSLVARGTEAFF.

The chain recombines TRBV11-2 with TRBJ2-7; possibly TRBD1 for D (6 bases). The ends were cut back, 4 bases at V and 2 bases at J, with 15 bases in the middle. The CDR3 length is 15 residues. Looked up from germline, CDR1 is SGHAT and CDR2 is FQNNGV. CDR3 DNA: TGTGCCAGCAGCTACAGACAGGACCACCCCTACGAGCAGTACGTC. Its protein is CASSYRQDHPYEQYV.

The chain couples TRBV11-3 to TRBJ1-1; D not certain. CDR1 is SGHNT and CDR2 is YENEEA in the germline V gene. The V end was cut by 5 bases, the J end by 7 bases, with 14 bases between. This CDR3 region has 13 residues. The chain's CDR3 is CASSRTEYGEAFF. CDR3 bases: TGTGCCAGCAGCCGAACGGAGTATGGTGAAGCTTTCTTT.

The CDR3 loop reads CASRRGREAFF. Here the CDR3 DNA reads TGTGCCAGCAGGAGGGGGCGTGAAGCTTTCTTT. The rearrangement joins TRBV2 to TRBJ1-1; 7 bases align to TRBD1. The junction had 2 bases not matched to a gene; V was cut back by 6 bases and J by 7 bases. CDR3 length: 11 amino acids. The germline CDR1 and CDR2 sequences are SNHLY and FYNNEI. Full variable domain (remainder filled in from reference TRBV2 and TRBJ1-1): EPEVTQTPSHQVTQMGQEVILRCVPISNHLYFYWYRQILGQKVEFLVSFYNNEISEKSEIFDDQFSVERPDGSNFTLKIRSTKLEDSAMYFCASRRGREAFFGQGTRLTVV.

This clonotype showed up just a few times. V is TRBV19 and J is TRBJ1-4, with D possibly matching TRBD1 (5 bases). The CDR3 contains 13 residues. From germline, CDR1 is LNHDA and CDR2 SQIVND (reference sequence). V lost 7 bases and J lost 7, with 13 bases in between. The CDR3 sequence is CASKKDQGEKLFF. The CDR3, as DNA: TGTGCCAGTAAAAAGGACCAGGGTGAAAAACTGTTTTTT. Filled out from reference TRBV19 and TRBJ1-4, the complete variable domain reads DGGITQSPKYLFRKEGQNVTLSCEQNLNHDAMYWYRQDPGQGLRLIYYSQIVNDFQKGDIAEGYSVSREKKESFPLTVTSAQKNPTAFYLCASKKDQGEKLFFGSGTQLSVL.

The V gene is TRBV21-1, the J gene TRBJ2-3. TRBV21-1 is flagged as a pseudogene. CDR3 size: 17 residues. The CDR3 sequence is CASSKTSGSGFVDTQYF. As DNA, the CDR3 is TGTGCCAGCAGCAAAACCTCAGGTTCTGGCTTCGTGGATACGCAGTATTTT.

In this sample, this clonotype turned up a few times. The chain joins TRBV7-6 to TRBJ2-5, with 13 bases lining up with TRBD2. The junction had 22 bases not matched to a gene; V was cut back by 1 base and J by 5 bases. The germline CDR1 and CDR2 sequences are SGHVS and FNYEAQ. The length of the CDR3 is 22 residues. CDR3 loop: CASSLVPPPNPQGLAGRETQYF. CDR3 DNA sequence: TGTGCCAGCAGCTTAGTTCCCCCCCCAAATCCCCAGGGACTAGCGGGGCGGGAGACCCAGTACTTC.

Turning to this clonotype: A much larger clone lies a single base off, so this may be a read error. DNA of the CDR3: TGCAGTGCTCGGGGCGACAGTACGCAGTATTTT. Protein product: CSARGDSTQYF. This chain connects TRBV20-1 to TRBJ2-3; D tentatively reads TRBD1 or TRBD2 (5 bases each). CDR3 length equals 11 residues. Germline V gives CDR1 DFQATT, CDR2 SNEGSKA (reference sequence). Trimming removed 5 bases from V and 8 bases from J, with 11 bases in between.

In this sample, this clonotype turned up many times. V is TRBV24-1 and J is TRBJ2-1, with 15 positions matching TRBD2. Germline V lookup: CDR1 KGHDR, CDR2 SFDVKD. Trimming at V came to 4 bases and at J to 0 bases, leaving 6 bases not matched to a gene. CDR3 length equals 19 residues. CDR3 nucleotides: TGTGCCACCAGTGACGGGACTAGCGGGGGGCCAGGCTCCTACAATGAGCAGTTCTTC. This encodes CATSDGTSGGPGSYNEQFF.

This clonotype was counted only a few times. The chain combines TRBV19 with TRBJ2-1, with D perhaps assigned TRBD1 or TRBD2 (5 bases each). The length of the CDR3 is 16 residues. The V and J ends lost 1 base and 8 bases respectively, with 18 bases between them. Germline CDR1 and CDR2: LNHDA and SQIVND (reference sequence). The CDR3 protein is CASSIVQPGTADEQFF. In DNA form, the CDR3 reads TGTGCCAGTAGTATAGTTCAGCCAGGGACGGCGGATGAGCAGTTCTTC.

There are many counts of this clonotype. The genes are TRBV7-3 and TRBJ2-5; possibly TRBD2 for D (5 bases). The CDR3 runs 13 residues. CDR1 SGHTA and CDR2 FQGTGA come from the germline V gene. V lost 3 bases to trimming and J lost 0 bases, with 5 bases between them. The DNA of the CDR3 is TGTGCCAGCAGCTTGACTAACCAAGAGACCCAGTACTTC. Protein product: CASSLTNQETQYF.

The rearrangement uses TRBV29-1 and TRBJ2-1, with a tentative D call TRBD2 (5 bases). Germline-derived CDR1 and CDR2 are SQVTM and ANQGSEA. This CDR3 comprises 12 residues. V lost 8 bases, J lost 1 base, and 9 bases lay in between. CDR3 sequence (DNA): TGCAGCCCGGGGATATCCTACAATGAGCAGTTCTTC. Amino acid sequence: CSPGISYNEQFF.

This clonotype was seen repeatedly, ten times or more. The rearrangement uses TRBV7-6 and TRBJ2-1, with 11 bases that match TRBD2. Germline values: CDR1 SGHVS, CDR2 FNYEAQ. V lost 5 bases and J lost 9; bases outside the gene matches: 12. CDR3 size: 16 residues. The CDR3 nucleotides read TGTGCCAGCAGCAAGAATAGCGGGGGGGCCGTGATTGAGCAGTTCTTC. Protein: CASSKNSGGAVIEQFF.

This rearrangement joins TRBV5-6 to TRBJ2-2, with 8 bases identical to TRBD2. The germline gives CDR1 SGHDT, CDR2 YYEEEE. This CDR3 region has 16 residues. Unmatched junction bases numbered 11, after V lost 4 bases and J lost 6 bases. CDR3 nucleotide sequence: TGTGCCAGCAGCCGACCGGGACTAGTAGTATCCGGGGAGCTGTTTTTT. Translated, it gives CASSRPGLVVSGELFF.

This clonotype was seen a few times. The chain joins TRBV4-1 to TRBJ2-2; D not resolved. Germline assignment: CDR1 MGHRA and CDR2 YSYEKL. The CDR3 has 14 residues. V lost 0 bases and J lost 3, with 5 bases in between. The CDR3 protein is CASSQDRDTGELFF. CDR3 nucleotides: TGCGCCAGCAGCCAAGATAGGGACACCGGGGAGCTGTTTTTT.

Only a few counts were recorded for this clonotype. This chain links TRBV5-1 with TRBJ2-1, with TRBD2 identical over 7 bases. V shed 4 bases and J 6 bases; nucleotides not matched to a gene: 10. The CDR3 contains 15 residues. Germline CDR1 and CDR2: SGHRS and YFSETQ. CDR3 residues: CASSPLSGESNEQFF. The CDR3 DNA follows: TGCGCCAGCAGCCCCCTGAGCGGGGAGTCCAATGAGCAGTTCTTC.

The table lists this clonotype with a few counts. The chain combines TRBV19 with TRBJ1-6; no clear D. The V and J ends lost 0 bases and 9 bases respectively, with 12 bases between them. The CDR3 loop spans 15 amino acids. Germline loops: CDR1 LNHDA, CDR2 SQIVND (reference sequence). The CDR3 sequence: CASSIDRPGSSPLHF. The DNA for the CDR3 is TGTGCCAGTAGTATAGATCGGCCGGGCAGTTCACCCCTCCACTTT.

As for this clonotype: Relative to the germline gene, one junction end is altered; a read error may explain this. The gene calls are TRBV6-4 and TRBJ2-1; TRBD2 aligns across 10 bases. This CDR3 comprises 15 residues. CDR1 is MRHNA, CDR2 SNTAGT, per germline. CDR3 bases: TGTGCCAACAGTGACCCTAGCGGGGGAGGTAATGAGCAGTTCTTC. Its translation: CANSDPSGGGNEQFF.

This clonotype has a handful of counts. The chain uses TRBV24-1 and TRBJ2-1, with 11 bases matching TRBD2. Germline CDR1 KGHDR, CDR2 SFDVKD. Trimming took 4 bases from V and 4 from J; bases not matched to a gene: 11. There are 18 residues in the CDR3. In DNA, the CDR3 is TGTGCCACCAGTGACCCACGGGCGACTAGCGGGGATTACAATGAGCAGTTCTTC. This gives the protein CATSDPRATSGDYNEQFF.

The rearrangement joins TRBV7-2 to TRBJ2-5; no clear D gene. The ends were cut back, 5 bases at V and 4 bases at J, with 8 bases in the middle. Looked up from germline, CDR1 is SGHTA and CDR2 is FQGNSA. CDR3 size: 12 residues. Here the CDR3 reads CASSRTPETQYF. As DNA, the CDR3 is TGTGCCAGCAGCCGGACCCCAGAGACCCAGTACTTC. Full variable domain (missing parts from reference TRBV7-2 and TRBJ2-5): GAGVSQSPSNKVTEKGKDVELRCDPISGHTALYWYRQSLGQGLEFLIYFQGNSAPDKSGLPSDRFSAERTGGSVSTLTIQRTQQEDSAVYLCASSRTPETQYFGPGTRLLVL.

The rearrangement joins TRBV7-6 to TRBJ2-1, with D perhaps matching TRBD1 or TRBD2 (5 bases each). Germline V lookup: CDR1 SGHVS, CDR2 FNYEAQ. The CDR3 spans 15 residues. The V and J ends lost 3 bases and 4 bases respectively, with 13 bases between them. CDR3 nucleotide sequence: TGTGCCAGCAGCTTGGACGGGGCAAGATACAATGAGCAGTTCTTC. It yields the protein CASSLDGARYNEQFF.